These 28 T cell receptor beta chains originate from one sample sequenced in a study of blood T cell repertoires in COVID-19 (TCRdb year 2020). The protocol used for the library was the immunoSEQ multiplex PCR assay. TCRdb obtained this table from immuneACCESS and retained in-frame rearrangements with V and J assigned. These tables miss some clones; where compared with another copy, unresolved V genes account for less than half of the shortfall, and the remainder is unexplained. The sample has about 470,000 clones on record, about 90% of them singletons. The ten largest account for 0.7% of the sample. The sequencing input was PBMCs or T cells enriched from blood (not recorded which). These receptors originate from a woman aged 18-29 years who had recovered from COVID-19.

This rearrangement joins TRBV7-8 to TRBJ2-2, with TRBD1 identical over 8 bases. V was clipped by 7 bases and J by 4 bases; unmatched bases: 8. Germline V lookup: CDR1 SGHVS, CDR2 FQNEAQ. This CDR3 has 15 amino acids. CDR3 sequence (DNA): TGTGCCAGCACCGTGGGGACAGGACCCACCGGGGAGCTGTTTTTT. It translates to CASTVGTGPTGELFF. Full variable domain (rest looked up from reference TRBV7-8 and TRBJ2-2): GAGVSQSPRYKVAKRGQDVALRCDPISGHVSLFWYQQALGQGPEFLTYFQNEAQLDKSGLPSDRFFAERPEGSVSTLKIQRTQQEDSAVYLCASTVGTGPTGELFFGEGSRLTVL.

The rearrangement links TRBV7-2 to TRBJ2-3, with 13 bases matching TRBD2. Per germline, CDR1 SGHTA and CDR2 FQGNSA. The junction had 12 bases not matched to a gene; V was cut back by 2 bases and J by 4 bases. The CDR3 runs to 19 residues. The CDR3 spells CASSLTAGTSGVTADTQYF. CDR3 in DNA: TGTGCCAGCAGCTTAACGGCAGGGACTAGCGGGGTTACCGCAGATACGCAGTATTTT.

In its sample, this clone was seen a few times. The V call is TRBV9, the J call TRBJ2-5, with unresolved D. V was clipped by 3 bases and J by 5 bases, with 8 bases between them. The CDR3 spans 12 residues. Looked up from germline, CDR1 is SGDLS and CDR2 is YYNGEE. The CDR3 region is CASSGMGETQYF. CDR3 DNA: TGTGCCAGCAGCGGCATGGGCGAGACCCAGTACTTC.

The J gene is TRBJ1-1, the V gene TRBV7-8, with D perhaps matching TRBD1 (5 bases). Per germline, CDR1 SGHVS and CDR2 FQNEAQ. Trimming cost V 5 bases and J 3 bases, with 16 bases left between them. The CDR3 sequence is 15 residues long. CDR3 region: CASSLIGGPDTEAFF. CDR3 DNA: TGTGCCAGCAGCCTCATCGGGGGTCCGGACACTGAAGCTTTCTTT.

The rearrangement joins TRBV4-1 to TRBJ2-7, with a weak D call TRBD1 (5 bases). The germline V gene encodes CDR1 MGHRA and CDR2 YSYEKL. The CDR3 is 14 amino acids. V was shortened by 4 bases and J by 0 bases, with 10 bases between the two germline ends. The CDR3 DNA reads as TGCGCCAGCAGCCTCAGGGATAACTCCTACGAGCAGTACTTC. This gives the protein CASSLRDNSYEQYF.

This chain links TRBV21-1 with TRBJ2-7; whether TRBD2, the table's D call, matches the DNA was not checked. TRBV21-1 is a pseudogene segment. The CDR3 is made up of 15 amino acids. CDR3 nucleotide sequence: TGTGCCAGCAGCCTTTTGGGACTTACCTCCTACGAGCAGTACTTC. Protein product: CASSLLGLTSYEQYF.

The V and J genes are TRBV10-3 and TRBJ1-6; 10 bases fit TRBD1. V shed 2 bases and J 6 bases; nucleotides not matched to a gene: 7. The CDR3 is 17 amino acids. Germline assignment: CDR1 ENHRY and CDR2 SYGVKD. The CDR3 sequence: CAISEIPGQGINSPLHF. CDR3 DNA sequence: TGTGCCATCAGTGAGATACCGGGACAGGGGATTAATTCACCCCTCCACTTT.

The rearrangement links TRBV12-5 to TRBJ2-2; 7 nucleotides match TRBD2. Germline CDR1 is LGHNT and CDR2 is FRNRAP. This CDR3 region has 18 residues. With V trimmed by 4 bases and J by 4 bases, 15 bases remained unmatched. The CDR3 DNA reads as TGTGCTAGTGGTTCCATTAAAGTACGGGAGGCGGGCACCGGGGAGCTGTTTTTT. It specifies CASGSIKVREAGTGELFF.

The V and J genes are TRBV19 and TRBJ2-1; D call uncertain. Trimming removed 2 bases from V and 9 bases from J, with 11 bases in between. Germline V CDR1 and CDR2: LNHDA, SQIVND (reference sequence). This CDR3 spans 13 amino acids. In DNA form, the CDR3 reads TGTGCCAGTAGTATATTATTTGGCGGTGAGCAGTTCTTC. Protein: CASSILFGGEQFF.

The chain links TRBV10-1 to TRBJ2-2; 8 bases match TRBD1. CDR1 WNHNN and CDR2 SYGVQD come from the germline V gene (reference sequence). The ends lost 3 bases at V and 3 bases at J; junction bases unmatched: 6. The CDR3 runs to 16 residues. DNA of the CDR3: TGCGCCAGCAGTGACGCAGGACAGGGAGACACCGGGGAGCTGTTTTTT. Its protein product is CASSDAGQGDTGELFF.

This clone was counted between two and nine times. The chain's CDR3 is CASSLVQRGEKLFF. For the CDR3, the DNA is TGTGCCAGCAGCTTAGTGCAGCGGGGAGAAAAACTGTTTTTT. This chain links TRBV7-8 with TRBJ1-4; D remains ambiguous. The CDR3 contains 14 residues. The ends were cut back, 1 base at V and 8 bases at J, with 11 bases in the middle. From germline, CDR1 is SGHVS and CDR2 FQNEAQ.

The chain has TRBV7-9 and TRBJ2-7; 9 bases match TRBD2. J lost 0 bases, V lost 3 bases, and 3 bases had no gene match. The CDR3 totals 15 residues. Germline loops: CDR1 SEHNR, CDR2 FQNEAQ (reference sequence). The CDR3 DNA reads as TGTGCCAGCAGCTTCAGCGGGGGGAGCTCCTACGAGCAGTACTTC. Its protein product is CASSFSGGSSYEQYF.

V gene TRBV28 combines with J gene TRBJ1-2; D unresolved. Per germline, CDR1 MDHEN and CDR2 SYDVKM. This CDR3 is 13 amino acids long. Trimming shortened V by 6 bases and J by 7 bases, and 15 bases separated the two germline ends. The DNA of the CDR3 is TGTGCCAGCAGGGGAGCCACCGAGGGTGGCTACACCTTC. Translating it yields CASRGATEGGYTF.

This sequence joins TRBV5-6 and TRBJ1-2, with D tentatively TRBD1 (6 bases). The germline gives CDR1 SGHDT, CDR2 YYEEEE. The CDR3 loop spans 15 amino acids. Trimming took off 3 bases at V and 2 bases at J, with 14 bases between the two ends. The CDR3 DNA is TGTGCCAGCAGCTCGGGACATTCTCCCAACTATGGCTACACCTTC. It codes for CASSSGHSPNYGYTF.

To note about this clone: In the same sample, other DNA sequences code for this CDR3. The J gene is TRBJ2-3, the V gene TRBV6-5; D not resolved. V gave up 0 bases and J gave up 5 bases, with 6 bases separating them. In germline, CDR1 is MNHEY, CDR2 SVGAGI. This CDR3 contains 13 residues. CDR3 nucleotide sequence: TGTGCCAGCAGTTACTCTATCAGAGATACGCAGTATTTT. Translation gives CASSYSIRDTQYF.

The chain recombines TRBV19 with TRBJ1-2; D may be TRBD1 (5 bases). Trimming shortened V by 3 bases and J by 2 bases, and 13 bases separated the two germline ends. This CDR3 is built from 15 residues. Per the germline V gene, CDR1 is LNHDA and CDR2 is SQIVND (reference sequence). CDR3: CASSMGRGINYGYTF. The CDR3 nucleotides are TGTGCCAGTAGTATGGGCCGGGGGATAAACTATGGCTACACCTTC.

The V call is TRBV25-1, the J call TRBJ2-5; 7 bases map to TRBD2. The germline V gene has CDR1 MGHDK and CDR2 SYGVNS. This CDR3 comprises 13 residues. The ends lost 4 bases at V and 5 bases at J; junction bases unmatched: 4. This chain's CDR3 is CASSVIGGETQYF. In nucleotides, the CDR3 is TGTGCCAGCAGTGTGATCGGGGGGGAGACCCAGTACTTC.

The genes are TRBV24-1 and TRBJ1-2, with D unresolved. The CDR3 covers 16 residues. The ends were cut back, 9 bases at V and 2 bases at J, with 21 bases in the middle. Germline-derived CDR1 and CDR2 are KGHDR and SFDVKD. The CDR3 DNA reads as TGTGCCACCGAGGTCGTTAGACCTCACATAAACTATGGCTACACCTTC. Protein product: CATEVVRPHINYGYTF.

CDR3 DNA: TGTGCTAGTGGCTCCCCACAGGGAGATACGCAGTATTTT. This translates into CASGSPQGDTQYF. This chain uses TRBV12-5 with TRBJ2-3; the D gene is possibly TRBD1 (6 bases). V was cut by 6 bases and J by 5 bases, with 12 bases left in between. The CDR3 runs 13 residues. The germline gives CDR1 LGHNT, CDR2 FRNRAP.

About this clone itself: Other DNA sequences in this sample translate to the same CDR3. The chain uses TRBV7-9 and TRBJ1-1; D is uncertain. The CDR3 sequence is 14 residues long. CDR1 and CDR2 (germline): SEHNR, FQNEAQ (reference sequence). Trimming removed 0 bases at V and 1 base at J, with 6 bases between. The CDR3 nucleotides read TGTGCCAGCAGCTTAGCGGAGGGGAACACTGAAGCTTTCTTT. This translates into CASSLAEGNTEAFF.

The chain carries TRBV10-3 and TRBJ2-7, with TRBD2 matching 8 bases. V was clipped by 11 bases and J by 7 bases; unmatched bases: 13. CDR1 and CDR2 from the germline V gene are ENHRY and SYGVKD. This CDR3 has 13 residues. The CDR3 reads CAVMRGENLEQYF. The CDR3 DNA follows: TGTGCCGTCATGCGGGGGGAAAATCTTGAGCAGTACTTC.

The chain employs TRBV2 and TRBJ1-2; TRBD1 matches 7 bases. Germline V gives CDR1 SNHLY, CDR2 FYNNEI. The CDR3 is made up of 13 amino acids. V gave up 4 bases and J gave up 4 bases; unmatched junction bases: 3. The CDR3 region is CASSGDSLYGYTF. CDR3 DNA sequence: TGTGCCAGCAGTGGGGACAGCCTCTATGGCTACACCTTC.

The rearrangement uses TRBV3-1 (or the pseudogene TRBV3-2) and TRBJ1-3; D call uncertain. The germline V gene has CDR1 LGHDT and CDR2 YNNKEL (reference sequence). This CDR3 has 12 amino acids. With 2 bases removed from V and 6 bases from J, the gap between germline ends came to 5 bases. Here the CDR3 reads CASSQPQNTIYF. Written as DNA, the CDR3 is TGTGCCAGCAGCCAACCCCAAAACACCATATATTTT.

This clone was counted a few times. The CDR3 loop reads CASSQQGLSYEQYF. The CDR3 nucleotides read TGTGCCAGCAGCCAACAGGGGCTTTCCTACGAGCAGTACTTC. This sequence joins TRBV3-1 (or the pseudogene TRBV3-2) and TRBJ2-7; possibly TRBD1 for D (6 bases). Between the trimmed V and J ends, which lost 2 bases and 1 base, there was a span of 9 bases. CDR3 size: 14 residues. Germline V gene data show CDR1 as LGHDT and CDR2 as YNNKEL (reference sequence).

This clone came up a few times. V usage is TRBV7-9 and J usage is TRBJ2-5; TRBD1 might be the D (6 bases). This CDR3 region has 17 residues. Trimming stripped 4 bases from V and 5 bases from J, with 23 bases between. Germline V lookup: CDR1 SEHNR, CDR2 FQNEAQ (reference sequence). The CDR3: CASSSSNQINRVETQYF. The CDR3 DNA reads as TGTGCCAGCAGCTCGTCAAATCAAATAAACAGGGTGGAGACCCAGTACTTC. The full variable domain, in which reference TRBV7-9 and TRBJ2-5 provide the parts outside the CDR3, is DTGVSQNPRHKITKRGQNVTFRCDPISEHNRLYWYRQTLGQGPEFLTYFQNEAQLEKSRLLSDRFSAERPKGSFSTLEIQRTEQGDSAMYLCASSSSNQINRVETQYFGPGTRLLVL.

The rearrangement joins TRBV5-4 to TRBJ1-2, with D unclear. In germline, CDR1 is SGHNT, CDR2 YYREEE (reference sequence). The CDR3 length is 14 residues. V lost 1 base and J lost 4, with 11 bases in between. The CDR3: CASSLLGGSYGYTF. CDR3 nucleotides: TGTGCCAGCAGCTTGCTCGGAGGGAGCTATGGCTACACCTTC.

The chain is built from TRBV10-3 and TRBJ2-5, with TRBD2 matching 10 bases. The CDR3 is 15 amino acids. Germline-derived CDR1 and CDR2 are ENHRY and SYGVKD. V trimming: 3 bases; J trimming: 2 bases; junction bases outside the gene matches: 3. The CDR3 sequence: CAISDGSGGQETQYF. CDR3 nucleotides: TGTGCCATCAGTGATGGTAGCGGGGGGCAAGAGACCCAGTACTTC.

The chain links TRBV7-2 to TRBJ1-5; D possibly corresponds to TRBD1 (6 bases). Deletions cut 3 bases from V and 4 bases from J, with 19 bases between. Germline values: CDR1 SGHTA, CDR2 FQGNSA. The CDR3 is 17 residues long. The CDR3 DNA reads as TGTGCCAGCAGCTTTGGGCAGGGGTGGTCTTCTAATCAGCCCCAGCATTTT. Its translation is CASSFGQGWSSNQPQHF. Variable domain in full (rest from reference TRBV7-2 and TRBJ1-5): GAGVSQSPSNKVTEKGKDVELRCDPISGHTALYWYRQSLGQGLEFLIYFQGNSAPDKSGLPSDRFSAERTGGSVSTLTIQRTQQEDSAVYLCASSFGQGWSSNQPQHFGDGTRLSIL.